This TCR beta chain was sequenced during a study of T cell responses to AZD1222 COVID-19 vaccine. Study summary: It was second doses at about 4 or about 12 weeks that were pooled.

The CDR3 has 13 amino acids. The germline CDR1 and CDR2 sequences are MRHNA and SNTAGT. Whole-study findings and limits: Spike-specific TCR repertoires showed rising breadth and depth after two AZD1222 doses. Nearly half of unique spike-specific TCRs reportedly avoided B.1.351 and B.1.1.7 mutated regions. Every sample of the repertoires postdated the peak T cell response.

With regard to this clone: Antigen specificity is unknown. The germline gene is not matched at one end of the junction; a read error may be the cause.

Sequencing was performed with immunoSEQ multiplex PCR; in TCRdb, only in-frame clones are kept and a portion is missing. Found here are approximately 110,000 clones, around 82% of them singletons; the top ten hold approximately 9.4%. This TCR came from an adult in good health. This material consisted of peripheral blood, taken on day 0 of AZD1222 vaccination. This sequence joins TRBV6-4 and TRBJ2-3; D perhaps matches TRBD1 (5 bases). CDR3 bases: TGTGCCAGCAGTGACCAAGGGGCAACTCTCCCCCATTTT. Its protein is CASSDQGATLPHF.